A single sample is the source of the 30 T cell receptor beta chains below, sequenced in a study of blood T cell repertoires in COVID-19. Here immunoSEQ multiplex PCR was the method, and the copy in TCRdb shows in-frame clones only, minus some. The sample carries about 150,000 clones, approximately 90% recorded once. The sample taken for sequencing was PBMCs or T cells enriched from blood (not recorded which). All receptors derive from a woman between 40 and 55 years old who had been exposed to COVID-19.

This clone was detected only a few times. The chain uses TRBV29-1 and TRBJ1-6; perhaps TRBD1 as D (5 bases). This CDR3 comprises 12 residues. Per germline, CDR1 SQVTM and CDR2 ANQGSEA. Trimming pared 4 bases from V and 7 bases from J, leaving 8 bases between. The CDR3 reads CSVGGGNSPLHF. The CDR3 DNA follows: TGCAGCGTTGGGGGCGGAAATTCACCCCTCCACTTT.

A few counts support this clone. The chain uses TRBV11-1 and TRBJ2-3, with 9 bases identical to TRBD2. Trimming cost V 0 bases and J 2 bases; bases outside gene matches: 6. The germline V gene has CDR1 SGHAT and CDR2 FQDESV (reference sequence). CDR3 length: 17 amino acids. CDR3 amino acids: CASSLARLAGTTDTQYF. DNA of the CDR3: TGTGCCAGCAGCTTAGCGCGTCTAGCGGGGACCACAGATACGCAGTATTTT.

CDR3 residues: CATSDRLRTDTQYF. The CDR3 DNA is TGTGCCACCAGTGACAGACTCCGCACAGATACGCAGTATTTT. The chain combines TRBV24-1 with TRBJ2-3, with no clear D. Trimming removed 4 bases at V and 1 base at J, with 8 bases between. Per germline, CDR1 KGHDR and CDR2 SFDVKD. The CDR3 extends over 14 amino acids.

The rearrangement uses TRBV28 and TRBJ1-2, with TRBD1 identical over 9 bases. CDR1 and CDR2 (germline): MDHEN, SYDVKM. The CDR3 is 15 amino acids. J was trimmed by 8 bases and V by 4 bases; bases with no gene match: 11. The CDR3, as DNA: TGTGCCAGCAGTTCCTTGGGACAGGGATTTGAGGGCTACACCTTC. It specifies CASSSLGQGFEGYTF.

The V gene is TRBV6-2 or TRBV6-3, the J gene TRBJ1-5, with a weak D call TRBD1 (5 bases). The germline CDR1 and CDR2 sequences are MNHEY and SVGEGT. The CDR3 has 14 residues. Deletions cut 1 base from V and 4 bases from J, with 8 bases between. The CDR3 spells CASSYLTVNQPQHF. In DNA, the CDR3 is TGTGCCAGCAGTTACTTGACAGTGAATCAGCCCCAGCATTTT.

This clone has a handful of counts. This chain uses TRBV7-8 with TRBJ1-1; D is ambiguous. The CDR3 is 16 residues long. Germline V CDR1 and CDR2: SGHVS, FQNEAQ. V was trimmed by 5 bases and J by 1 base, leaving 17 bases between them. CDR3 nucleotides: TGTGCCAGCAGCCCGTGGAGTTCCGGCGGGAACACTGAAGCTTTCTTT. This gives the protein CASSPWSSGGNTEAFF.

The chain joins TRBV5-6 to TRBJ1-1; TRBD1 aligns across 7 bases. There are 16 residues in the CDR3. Losses at the gene ends were 2 bases for V and 1 base for J; bases not matched to a gene: 8. CDR1 is SGHDT, CDR2 YYEEEE, per germline. The CDR3 region is CASSFQTQGRNTEAFF. CDR3 coding DNA: TGTGCCAGCAGCTTTCAAACACAGGGGCGGAACACTGAAGCTTTCTTT.

V usage is TRBV28 and J usage is TRBJ2-7, with D possibly TRBD2 on 5 matching bases. The CDR3 extends over 12 amino acids. Trimming pared 4 bases from V and 5 bases from J, leaving 9 bases between. Germline V CDR1 and CDR2: MDHEN, SYDVKM. The chain's CDR3 is CASSSPRDEQYF. The CDR3 nucleotides are TGTGCCAGCAGTTCCCCGCGGGACGAGCAGTACTTC.

This chain joins TRBV19 and TRBJ2-3; 7 bases fit TRBD2. Germline-derived CDR1 and CDR2 are LNHDA and SQIVND (reference sequence). V was pared by 3 bases and J by 2 bases, with 5 bases of the junction left unmatched. The CDR3 spans 15 residues. The CDR3, as DNA: TGTGCCAGTAGTATGGATAGCGGGCACACAGATACGCAGTATTTT. Translation: CASSMDSGHTDTQYF. Using reference TRBV19 and TRBJ2-3 for the parts outside the CDR3, the full variable domain is DGGITQSPKYLFRKEGQNVTLSCEQNLNHDAMYWYRQDPGQGLRLIYYSQIVNDFQKGDIAEGYSVSREKKESFPLTVTSAQKNPTAFYLCASSMDSGHTDTQYFGPGTRLTVL.

This chain uses TRBV29-1 with TRBJ2-5; 9 nucleotides match TRBD2. V dropped 4 bases and J dropped 7; count of bases not matched to a gene: 10. This CDR3 has 14 residues. Germline V CDR1 and CDR2: SQVTM, ANQGSEA. Here the CDR3 reads CSVGSASGVGTQYF. The CDR3 nucleotides read TGCAGCGTTGGATCGGCTAGCGGGGTTGGGACCCAGTACTTC.

This clone has a handful of counts. The chain carries TRBV5-3 and TRBJ2-7; no clear D. TRBV5-3 is an ORF for which the function is uncertain. Deletions cut 0 bases from V and 3 bases from J, with 4 bases between. This CDR3 is 12 amino acids long. CDR3 region: CARSLVSYEQYF. For the CDR3, the DNA is TGTGCCAGAAGCTTGGTCAGCTACGAGCAGTACTTC.

V is TRBV11-2 and J is TRBJ2-7; TRBD1 aligns across 7 bases. The trim removed 4 bases at V and 5 bases at J, leaving 8 bases unmatched. The germline V gene has CDR1 SGHAT and CDR2 FQNNGV. CDR3 length: 14 amino acids. The CDR3 DNA reads TGTGCCAGCAGCTCGCACAGGGGTGAGGACGAGCAGTACTTC. It translates to CASSSHRGEDEQYF.

The sample holds one count of this clone. The V call is TRBV6-2 or TRBV6-3, the J call TRBJ1-4; TRBD1 agrees at 7 bases. CDR3 length equals 14 residues. Germline trimming cut 6 bases from V and 8 bases from J; bases unmatched to any gene: 9. Germline-derived CDR1 and CDR2 are MNHEY and SVGEGT. CDR3: CASSDRAGMEKLFF. CDR3 nucleotide sequence: TGTGCCAGCAGCGACAGGGCTGGGATGGAAAAACTGTTTTTT.

The chain employs TRBV7-3 and TRBJ2-3; weak D call: TRBD1 (6 bases). CDR3 length: 15 residues. Trimming took off 2 bases at V and 2 bases at J, with 11 bases between the two ends. CDR1 and CDR2 from the germline V gene are SGHTA and FQGTGA. The CDR3 spells CASSLGQTPTDTQYF. The CDR3 DNA reads as TGTGCCAGCAGCTTAGGACAGACCCCCACAGATACGCAGTATTTT.

The CDR3 DNA is TGTGCTAGTGGTTTACTTCACAGGGATGGTAGGAACACTGAAGCTTTCTTT. Protein: CASGLLHRDGRNTEAFF. The chain has TRBV12-5 and TRBJ1-1; D perhaps matches TRBD1 (6 bases). The V gene's germline CDR1 is LGHNT and CDR2 FRNRAP. Trimming took off 3 bases at V and 1 base at J, with 18 bases between the two ends. The CDR3 runs to 17 residues. Based on the CDR3 plus reference TRBV12-5 and TRBJ1-1, the full variable domain is DARVTQTPRHKVTEMGQEVTMRCQPILGHNTVFWYRQTMMQGLELLAYFRNRAPLDDSGMPKDRFSAEMPDATLATLKIQPSEPRDSAVYFCASGLLHRDGRNTEAFFGQGTRLTVV.

The chain uses TRBV4-3 and TRBJ1-4; D call uncertain. V was clipped by 0 bases and J by 8 bases, with 10 bases between them. Germline V CDR1 and CDR2: LGHNA, YSLEER. This CDR3 is built from 14 residues. The CDR3 coding sequence is TGCGCCAGCAGCCAAGATTTAAGAGGGGAAAAACTGTTTTTT. Residues: CASSQDLRGEKLFF.

The V and J genes are TRBV7-2 and TRBJ1-1; maybe TRBD1 (5 bases). This CDR3 comprises 13 residues. V lost 7 bases and J lost 2, with 11 bases in between. Germline values: CDR1 SGHTA, CDR2 FQGNSA. DNA for the CDR3: TGTGCCAGCAAGGAGGGGACCAACACTGAAGCTTTCTTT. Encoded protein: CASKEGTNTEAFF.

This sequence joins TRBV19 and TRBJ2-7; TRBD2 is a possible D gene (6 bases). Per germline, CDR1 LNHDA and CDR2 SQIVND (reference sequence). The CDR3 has 15 amino acids. Trimming pared 6 bases from V and 0 bases from J, leaving 15 bases between. The CDR3, as DNA: TGTGCCAGTAGGAGGAGGGCAGATAGCTCCTACGAGCAGTACTTC. Its protein product is CASRRRADSSYEQYF.

The chain has TRBV20-1 and TRBJ1-2; TRBD1 aligns across 7 bases. CDR1 is DFQATT, CDR2 SNEGSKA, per germline (reference sequence). J lost 4 bases, V lost 7 bases, and 3 bases had no gene match. The CDR3 extends over 11 amino acids. CDR3 sequence: CSVRQGYGYTF. DNA for the CDR3: TGCAGTGTAAGACAGGGCTATGGCTACACCTTC.

The rearrangement joins TRBV11-2 to TRBJ2-7, with 10 nucleotides matching TRBD2. V trimming: 4 bases; J trimming: 3 bases; junction bases outside the gene matches: 9. The CDR3 is 16 residues long. Germline values: CDR1 SGHAT, CDR2 FQNNGV. In DNA, the CDR3 is TGTGCCAGCAGCTCCAATTCAGCGGGGGGGCACTACGAGCAGTACTTC. Protein sequence: CASSSNSAGGHYEQYF.

This chain joins TRBV7-8 and TRBJ2-1; TRBD2 aligns across 12 bases. The CDR3 consists of 18 residues. In germline, CDR1 is SGHVS, CDR2 FQNEAQ. J lost 9 bases, V lost 2 bases, and 14 bases had no gene match. The CDR3 sequence: CASSLPLRLAGVSGEQFF. Written as DNA, the CDR3 is TGTGCCAGCAGCTTACCCTTGCGACTAGCGGGGGTTTCGGGTGAGCAGTTCTTC.

The rearrangement links TRBV11-2 to TRBJ2-5; TRBD1 might be the D (7 bases). The length of the CDR3 is 14 residues. From germline, CDR1 is SGHAT and CDR2 FQNNGV. Trimming pared 5 bases from V and 3 bases from J, leaving 13 bases between. The CDR3: CASSPRGAEETQYF. As DNA, the CDR3 is TGTGCCAGCAGCCCCAGGGGGGCGGAAGAGACCCAGTACTTC.

The chain carries TRBV28 and TRBJ1-1, with 8 bases aligning to TRBD1. Trimming took 5 bases from V and 8 from J; bases not matched to a gene: 4. This CDR3 has 12 residues. In germline, CDR1 is MDHEN, CDR2 SYDVKM. The CDR3 protein is CASSIQGGEAFF. In DNA, the CDR3 is TGTGCCAGCAGTATACAGGGGGGCGAAGCTTTCTTT.

The gene calls are TRBV21-1 and TRBJ2-3; the D call TRBD2 from the table was never checked on the DNA. TRBV21-1 is a known pseudogene. The CDR3 runs to 15 residues. CDR3 bases: TGTGCCAGCTTGCGGAAGGAGGAACCCACAGATACGCAGTATTTT. Protein product: CASLRKEEPTDTQYF.

The V call is TRBV5-5, the J call TRBJ2-5, with D possibly being TRBD1 (6 bases). The CDR3 spans 15 residues. The V gene's germline CDR1 is SGHKS and CDR2 YYEKEE (reference sequence). V dropped 0 bases and J dropped 2 bases, with 11 bases sitting between them. CDR3 residues: CASSLASGHQETQYF. The CDR3 region has the DNA TGTGCCAGCAGCTTGGCCTCGGGACATCAAGAGACCCAGTACTTC.

The chain carries TRBV9 and TRBJ1-1, with D possibly being TRBD1 (6 bases). The CDR3 is 16 residues long. The V end was cut by 4 bases, the J end by 1 base, with 17 bases between. Looked up from germline, CDR1 is SGDLS and CDR2 is YYNGEE. The CDR3 DNA is TGTGCCAGCAGCAAAGACCGGGGCAGGGGGAACACTGAAGCTTTCTTT. Encoded protein: CASSKDRGRGNTEAFF. Full variable domain (outside the CDR3, taken from reference TRBV9 and TRBJ1-1): DSGVTQTPKHLITATGQRVTLRCSPRSGDLSVYWYQQSLDQGLQFLIQYYNGEERAKGNILERFSAQQFPDLHSELNLSSLELGDSALYFCASSKDRGRGNTEAFFGQGTRLTVV.

J is TRBJ2-5 and V is TRBV4-3, with 9 bases that match TRBD1. The V segment lost 1 base and the J segment 5 bases; nucleotides outside the gene matches: 5. The CDR3 is 15 residues long. CDR1 is LGHNA and CDR2 is YSLEER in the germline V gene. CDR3 amino acids: CASSQGTGVKETQYF. CDR3 coding DNA: TGCGCCAGCAGCCAAGGGACAGGGGTCAAGGAGACCCAGTACTTC.

The rearrangement uses TRBV28 and TRBJ1-1; 7 positions match TRBD1. CDR1 MDHEN and CDR2 SYDVKM come from the germline V gene. Trimming took 3 bases from V and 4 from J; bases not matched to a gene: 2. The CDR3 runs 13 residues. In DNA, the CDR3 is TGTGCCAGCAGTTTCAACAGGGGCACTGAAGCTTTCTTT. Its translation: CASSFNRGTEAFF. The full variable domain, with the rest looked up from reference TRBV28 and TRBJ1-1, is DVKVTQSSRYLVKRTGEKVFLECVQDMDHENMFWYRQDPGLGLRLIYFSYDVKMKEKGDIPEGYSVSREKKERFSLILESASTNQTSMYLCASSFNRGTEAFFGQGTRLTVV.

The chain combines TRBV27 with TRBJ1-6; no clear D. The CDR3 is 17 residues long. V was trimmed by 0 bases and J by 1 base, leaving 10 bases between them. Looked up from germline, CDR1 is MNHEY and CDR2 is SMNVEV (reference sequence). The CDR3: CASSLSLSHSYNSPLHF. CDR3 coding DNA: TGTGCCAGCAGTTTATCGTTGTCCCATTCCTATAATTCACCCCTCCACTTT.

The genes are TRBV7-8 and TRBJ2-7, with TRBD1 identical over 7 bases. CDR1 and CDR2 (germline): SGHVS, FQNEAQ. The V and J ends lost 5 bases and 7 bases, in that order; junction bases with no gene match: 11. The CDR3 runs 14 residues. For the CDR3, the DNA is TGTGCCAGCAGCGAGGGACAGTCGCGACTGGAGCAGTACTTC. Its protein product is CASSEGQSRLEQYF.